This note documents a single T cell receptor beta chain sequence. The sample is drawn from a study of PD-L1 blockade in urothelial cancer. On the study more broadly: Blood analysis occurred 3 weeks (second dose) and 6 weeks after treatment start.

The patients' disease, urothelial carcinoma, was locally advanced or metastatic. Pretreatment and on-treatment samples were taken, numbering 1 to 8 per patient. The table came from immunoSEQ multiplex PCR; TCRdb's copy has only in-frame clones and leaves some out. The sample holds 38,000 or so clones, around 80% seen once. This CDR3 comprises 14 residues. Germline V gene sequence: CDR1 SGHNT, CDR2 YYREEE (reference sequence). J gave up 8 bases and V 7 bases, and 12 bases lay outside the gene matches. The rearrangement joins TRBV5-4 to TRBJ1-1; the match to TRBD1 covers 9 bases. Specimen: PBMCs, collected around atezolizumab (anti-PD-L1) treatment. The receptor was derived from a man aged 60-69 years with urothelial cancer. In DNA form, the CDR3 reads TGTGCCAGCTCCCGGGACAGGGCTGGTGGAGAAGCTTTCTTT. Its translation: CASSRDRAGGEAFF.